The 2 T cell receptor beta chains below all came from one sample that was sequenced in a study of T cells after yellow fever vaccination. Using its own MiXCR run on the 5' RACE reads, TCRdb lists one record per CDR3 protein. Of about 400,000 distinct CDR3 sequences listed, around 6.4% are singletons. The sample consisted of PBMCs, taken 5 days after the yellow fever booster vaccination. The origin of the receptors is a young man who received the YFV17D yellow fever vaccine.

This clonotype was seen repeatedly, ten times or more. The gene calls are TRBV30 and TRBJ2-1; 13 nucleotides agree with TRBD2. The CDR3 totals 13 residues. Germline CDR1 and CDR2: GTSNPN and SVGIG (reference sequence). V trimming: 5 bases; J trimming: 8 bases; junction bases outside the gene matches: 3. The chain's CDR3 is CAWETSGRDEQFF. CDR3 nucleotide sequence: TGTGCCTGGGAAACTAGCGGGAGGGATGAGCAGTTCTTC. The complete variable domain, with remaining parts taken from reference TRBV30 and TRBJ2-1, reads SQTIHQWPATLVQPVGSPLSLECTVEGTSNPNLYWYRQAAGRGLQLLFYSVGIGQISSEVPQNLSASRPQDRQFILSSKKLLLSDSGFYLCAWETSGRDEQFFGPGTRLTVL.

This clonotype was detected ten times or more. The rearrangement links TRBV5-1 to TRBJ2-1; D is uncertain. Germline CDR1 SGHRS, CDR2 YFSETQ. The CDR3 consists of 15 residues. V was clipped by 0 bases and J by 0 bases, with 7 bases between them. The CDR3 spells CASSLAPFSYNEQFF. The DNA of the CDR3 is TGCGCCAGCAGCTTGGCTCCCTTCTCCTACAATGAGCAGTTCTTC.